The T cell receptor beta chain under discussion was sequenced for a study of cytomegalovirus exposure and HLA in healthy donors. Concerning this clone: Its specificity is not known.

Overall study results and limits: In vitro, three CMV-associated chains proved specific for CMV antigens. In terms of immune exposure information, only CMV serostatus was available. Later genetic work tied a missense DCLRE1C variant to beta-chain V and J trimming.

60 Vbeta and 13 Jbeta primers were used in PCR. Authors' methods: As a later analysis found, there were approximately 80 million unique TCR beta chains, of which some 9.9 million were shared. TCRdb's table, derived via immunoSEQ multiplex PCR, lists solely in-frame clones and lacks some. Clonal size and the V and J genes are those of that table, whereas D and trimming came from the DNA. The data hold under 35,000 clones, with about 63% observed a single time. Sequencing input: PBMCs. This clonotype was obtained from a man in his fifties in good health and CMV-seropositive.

CDR3 nucleotides: TGTGCCAGCAGCCCGTTAGCGGGGTCCTACGAGCAGTACTTC. Translating it yields CASSPLAGSYEQYF. The chain uses TRBV11-3 and TRBJ2-7, with TRBD2 matching 8 bases. This CDR3 spans 14 amino acids. After removal of 5 bases from V and 1 base from J, the junction contained 4 bases not matched to a gene. Germline values: CDR1 SGHNT, CDR2 YENEEA.